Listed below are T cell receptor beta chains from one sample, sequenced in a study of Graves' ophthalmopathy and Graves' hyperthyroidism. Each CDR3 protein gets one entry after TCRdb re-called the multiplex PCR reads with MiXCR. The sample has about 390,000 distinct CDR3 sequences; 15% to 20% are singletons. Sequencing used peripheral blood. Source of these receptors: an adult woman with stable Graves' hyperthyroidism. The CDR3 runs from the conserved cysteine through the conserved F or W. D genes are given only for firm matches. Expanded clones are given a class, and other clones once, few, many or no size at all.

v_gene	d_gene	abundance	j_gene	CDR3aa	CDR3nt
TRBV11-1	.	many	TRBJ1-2	CASSLGPGPYGYTF	TGTGCCAGCAGCTTAGGTCCGGGGCCCTATGGCTACACCTTC
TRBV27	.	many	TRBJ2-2	CASHDSYTGELFF	TGTGCCAGCCATGACAGTTACACCGGGGAGCTGTTTTTT
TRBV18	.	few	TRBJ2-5	CASSPSLNREETQYF	TGTGCCAGCTCACCTTCTTTAAACAGGGAAGAGACCCAGTACTTC
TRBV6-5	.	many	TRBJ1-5	CASSYGPDPNQPQHF	TGTGCCAGCAGTTACGGCCCCGACCCTAATCAGCCCCAGCATTTT
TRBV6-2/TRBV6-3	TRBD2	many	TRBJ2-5	CASRRSGGKETQYF	TGTGCCAGCAGACGTAGCGGGGGGAAAGAGACCCAGTACTTC
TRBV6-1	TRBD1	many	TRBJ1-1	CASSSRTGTEAFF	TGTGCCAGCAGCTCGAGGACAGGCACTGAAGCTTTCTTT
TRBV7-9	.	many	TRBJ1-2	CASSSAGLGYTF	TGTGCCAGCAGCTCAGCGGGACTTGGCTACACCTTC
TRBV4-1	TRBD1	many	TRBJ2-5	CASSQVDRVPWETQYF	TGCGCCAGCAGCCAAGTGGACAGGGTTCCATGGGAGACCCAGTACTTC
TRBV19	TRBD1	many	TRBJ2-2	CASSQQGVFGELFF	TGTGCCAGTTCCCAACAGGGGGTATTCGGGGAGCTGTTTTTT
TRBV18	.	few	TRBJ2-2	CASSPWQTLNTGELFF	TGTGCCAGCTCACCATGGCAGACTCTGAACACCGGGGAGCTGTTTTTT
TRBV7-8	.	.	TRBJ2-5	CASLLLGRRGPRTQYF	TGTGCCAGCCTCCTCCTCGGGCGCCGGGGTCCAAGGACCCAGTACTTC
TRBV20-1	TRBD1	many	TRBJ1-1	CSARPRQGFTEAFF	TGCAGTGCTAGACCCAGACAGGGTTTCACTGAAGCTTTCTTT
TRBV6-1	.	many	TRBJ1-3	CASRPGGPGNTIYF	TGTGCCAGCAGGCCGGGCGGACCTGGAAACACCATATATTTT
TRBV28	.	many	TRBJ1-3	CASSFRNTIYF	TGTGCCAGCAGTTTCCGAAACACCATATATTTT
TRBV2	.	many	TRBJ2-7	CASTGGQKAYEQYF	TGTGCCAGCACAGGTGGCCAGAAAGCCTACGAGCAGTACTTC
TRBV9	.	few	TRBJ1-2	CASSQARDKGFSYGYTF	TGTGCCAGCAGCCAGGCGCGCGACAAGGGGTTTTCCTATGGCTACACCTTC
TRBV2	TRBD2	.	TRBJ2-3	CASLRGTSGTDTQYF	TGTGCCAGCCTAAGAGGGACTAGCGGCACAGATACGCAGTATTTT